This section outlines one T cell receptor (beta chain) sequence together with its context. The data stem from a study of blood T cell repertoires in COVID-19. About the study: T cells, B-cell-depleted T cells, or PBMCs supplied cDNA or gDNA.

As processed by the authors: Reference gene primer amplification gave nucleated cell count estimates. The assay was immunoSEQ multiplex PCR, and TCRdb's table has in-frame clones only and misses some. V and J calls and clone size follow that table, whereas D and trimming were derived from the DNA. The sample records 200,000 or so clones, approximately 91% being singletons. V was clipped by 7 bases and J by 2 bases; unmatched bases: 5. The CDR3 covers 15 residues. Per germline, CDR1 SGHRS and CDR2 YFSETQ. Sequenced: peripheral blood. The sequence came from a man in his 70s with active or convalescent COVID-19. The V call is TRBV5-1, the J call TRBJ2-2; 10 bases are shared with TRBD1. The CDR3 nucleotides read TGCGCCAGCGCTGACAGGGGGCACAACACCGGGGAGCTGTTTTTT. This codes for CASADRGHNTGELFF.